A single sample gave rise to the 29 T cell receptor beta chains below, sequenced in a study of cytotoxic CD8 clonotypes in ibrutinib-treated CLL. The repertoire was sequenced with immunoSEQ multiplex PCR; TCRdb's copy has only in-frame clones and lacks some. The table has 75,000 to 90,000 clones, approximately 87% seen once; the top ten hold approximately 35%. Sequences were derived from PBMCs, sampled after 24 months of ibrutinib treatment. The source of these receptors is a human donor with chronic lymphocytic leukemia.

This clone was recorded only once. The chain employs TRBV5-1 and TRBJ2-1; possibly TRBD1 for D (5 bases). This CDR3 is 13 amino acids long. CDR1 is SGHRS, CDR2 YFSETQ, per germline. V lost 6 bases, J lost 8 bases, and 15 bases lay in between. CDR3 nucleotide sequence: TGCGCCAGCACCTCCCCACAGGTACATGAGCAGTTCTTC. Residues: CASTSPQVHEQFF.

In this sample, this clone turned up a few times. This chain connects TRBV28 to TRBJ1-4, with D possibly being TRBD1 (6 bases). The CDR3 is 16 amino acids. Germline CDR1 is MDHEN and CDR2 is SYDVKM. V gave up 4 bases and J gave up 7 bases, with 19 bases separating them. CDR3 nucleotides: TGTGCCAGCAGTTCGACCCCTCGACAGGAGTTTGAAAAACTGTTTTTT. This sequence encodes CASSSTPRQEFEKLFF.

CDR3 sequence: CASSFGLAGANEQFF. The CDR3 DNA follows: TGTGCCAGTAGTTTCGGACTAGCGGGAGCCAATGAGCAGTTCTTC. The V and J genes are TRBV19 and TRBJ2-1; TRBD2 agrees at 13 bases. Germline CDR1 LNHDA, CDR2 SQIVND (reference sequence). With 5 bases clipped from V and 6 bases from J, the junction kept 4 bases outside the gene matches. The CDR3 length is 15 residues.

The gene calls are TRBV19 and TRBJ1-2; D not certain. This CDR3 has 13 residues. From germline, CDR1 is LNHDA and CDR2 SQIVND (reference sequence). Trimming cost V 8 bases and J 4 bases, with 14 bases left between them. CDR3: CASRPRSSYGYTF. CDR3 DNA: TGTGCCAGTCGACCGCGGTCCTCCTATGGCTACACCTTC.

This sequence joins TRBV5-1 and TRBJ2-1; possible D gene TRBD1, 6 bases. CDR3 length: 14 residues. Germline values: CDR1 SGHRS, CDR2 YFSETQ. Trimming removed 4 bases from V and 8 bases from J, with 16 bases in between. The CDR3 loop reads CASSRISTGDEQFF. The CDR3 DNA follows: TGCGCCAGCAGCCGGATTTCGACAGGCGATGAGCAGTTCTTC.

This clone was seen a handful of times. The chain is built from TRBV28 and TRBJ1-5; TRBD1 matches 7 bases. From germline, CDR1 is MDHEN and CDR2 SYDVKM. The CDR3 runs to 15 residues. The V and J ends lost 5 bases and 6 bases, in that order; junction bases with no gene match: 10. CDR3 region: CASSTRQGPSQPQHF. The CDR3 nucleotides read TGTGCCAGCAGTACCCGACAGGGTCCGTCTCAGCCCCAGCATTTT.

J is TRBJ1-3 and V is TRBV15, with D possibly TRBD1 on 5 matching bases. The V gene lost 5 bases and the J gene lost 0 bases, with 8 bases spanning the gap. This CDR3 has 14 amino acids. Per the germline V gene, CDR1 is LNHNV and CDR2 is YYDKDF (reference sequence). In nucleotides, the CDR3 is TGTGCCACCAGCGCGGGGACCTCTGGAAACACCATATATTTT. Translation: CATSAGTSGNTIYF.

The rearrangement links TRBV27 to TRBJ2-7; 7 bases are a match to TRBD1. The CDR3 is made up of 15 amino acids. The J segment lost 3 bases and the V segment lost 5 bases, leaving 10 bases of the junction unmatched. CDR1 MNHEY and CDR2 SMNVEV come from the germline V gene (reference sequence). In nucleotides, the CDR3 is TGTGCCAGCAGTGCGACAGGGAGTGGCTACTACGAGCAGTACTTC. Translating it yields CASSATGSGYYEQYF.

CDR3 in amino acids: CASSVVGLAGSEQYF. The CDR3 DNA follows: TGTGCCAGCAGCGTAGTGGGACTAGCGGGATCCGAGCAGTACTTC. The chain has TRBV9 and TRBJ2-7; 13 nucleotides line up with TRBD2. The V and J ends lost 0 bases and 6 bases, in that order; junction bases with no gene match: 3. Germline lookup yields CDR1 SGDLS and CDR2 YYNGEE. The length of the CDR3 is 15 residues.

The rearrangement links TRBV5-1 to TRBJ1-3; D is undetermined. Trimming took 4 bases from V and 1 from J, leaving 12 bases between them. The germline CDR1 and CDR2 sequences are SGHRS and YFSETQ. The CDR3 is 15 residues long. CDR3 protein: CASSPGAASGNTIYF. DNA for the CDR3: TGCGCCAGCAGCCCGGGCGCTGCATCTGGAAACACCATATATTTT.

The V gene is TRBV20-1, the J gene TRBJ1-1, with TRBD1 matching 10 bases. The CDR3 consists of 11 residues. V trimming: 6 bases; J trimming: 8 bases; junction bases outside the gene matches: 3. Looked up from germline, CDR1 is DFQATT and CDR2 is SNEGSKA (reference sequence). The CDR3 DNA follows: TGCAGTGCCGCGACAGGGGGCGAAGCTTTCTTT. Its translation is CSAATGGEAFF.

The rearrangement joins TRBV10-3 to TRBJ2-7, with D perhaps matching TRBD2 (5 bases). The germline V gene encodes CDR1 ENHRY and CDR2 SYGVKD. The germline V and J ends were trimmed by 0 bases and 2 bases, with 8 bases remaining between them. This CDR3 contains 14 residues. CDR3: CAISESYGTYEQYF. CDR3 nucleotides: TGTGCCATCAGTGAGTCGTACGGGACCTACGAGCAGTACTTC.

This clone came up a few times. The chain combines TRBV5-1 with TRBJ2-2, with 11 positions matching TRBD2. This CDR3 is built from 15 residues. Trimming removed 4 bases from V and 6 bases from J; junction bases left unmatched: 5. Germline CDR1 is SGHRS and CDR2 is YFSETQ. This chain's CDR3 is CASSHLAGGPGELFF. The CDR3 DNA reads as TGCGCCAGCAGCCATCTAGCGGGAGGACCCGGGGAGCTGTTTTTT. Filled out from reference TRBV5-1 and TRBJ2-2, the complete variable domain reads KAGVTQTPRYLIKTRGQQVTLSCSPISGHRSVSWYQQTPGQGLQFLFEYFSETQRNKGNFPGRFSGRQFSNSRSEMNVSTLELGDSALYLCASSHLAGGPGELFFGEGSRLTVL.

The rearrangement joins TRBV2 to TRBJ1-5; no clear D gene. V lost 3 bases and J lost 1, with 7 bases in between. CDR3 length equals 14 residues. Germline lookup yields CDR1 SNHLY and CDR2 FYNNEI. The CDR3 DNA sequence: TGTGCCAGCAGTGAGGAAGGCAGCAATCAGCCCCAGCATTTT. It specifies CASSEEGSNQPQHF.

The V gene is TRBV4-2, the J gene TRBJ2-7, with unresolved D. This CDR3 has 13 residues. The ends were cut back, 2 bases at V and 2 bases at J, with 7 bases in the middle. Germline V gene data show CDR1 as LGHNA and CDR2 as YNFKEQ. CDR3 protein: CASSQTQTYEQYF. Written as DNA, the CDR3 is TGTGCCAGCAGCCAAACCCAGACCTACGAGCAGTACTTC.

V and J are TRBV2 and TRBJ2-5, with a weak D call TRBD1 (5 bases). V gave up 4 bases and J gave up 0 bases, with 6 bases separating them. Germline values: CDR1 SNHLY, CDR2 FYNNEI. The CDR3 length is 13 residues. The CDR3, as DNA: TGTGCCAGCAGTGTCAGGGACCAAGAGACCCAGTACTTC. This codes for CASSVRDQETQYF.

J is TRBJ2-1 and V is TRBV7-9, with D possibly being TRBD2 (5 bases). The V gene's germline CDR1 is SEHNR and CDR2 FQNEAQ (reference sequence). The CDR3 extends over 16 amino acids. Trimming removed 1 base at V and 8 bases at J, with 18 bases between. The CDR3 sequence: CASSLGREGLVDEQFF. The DNA of the CDR3 is TGTGCCAGCAGCTTAGGTAGAGAGGGCCTTGTTGATGAGCAGTTCTTC.

Notes on this clone: One end of the junction varies from germline; a read error may be responsible. The rearrangement links TRBV7-7 to TRBJ2-7, with D perhaps being TRBD1 or TRBD2 (5 bases each). The CDR3 loop spans 15 amino acids. Germline CDR1 is SSHAT and CDR2 is FNYEAQ (reference sequence). The CDR3 DNA sequence: TGTGCTAGCAGCTTAGAGAATGGGGACGAGTACGAGCAGTACTTC. Its translation: CASSLENGDEYEQYF.

This chain uses TRBV7-2 with TRBJ2-7; TRBD1 agrees at 10 bases. V was pared by 5 bases and J by 12 bases, with 10 bases of the junction left unmatched. CDR1 is SGHTA, CDR2 FQGNSA, per germline. The length of the CDR3 is 13 residues. The CDR3 DNA follows: TGTGCCAGCAGCCAGACAGGGGGCTTGAGTACGTACTTC. Translating it yields CASSQTGGLSTYF. The variable domain in full, with the rest retrieved from reference TRBV7-2 and TRBJ2-7, is GAGVSQSPSNKVTEKGKDVELRCDPISGHTALYWYRQSLGQGLEFLIYFQGNSAPDKSGLPSDRFSAERTGGSVSTLTIQRTQQEDSAVYLCASSQTGGLSTYFGPGTRLTVT.

The J gene is TRBJ2-3, the V gene TRBV13; 8 bases are a match to TRBD2. CDR1 is PRHDT, CDR2 FYEKMQ, per germline (reference sequence). The length of the CDR3 is 17 residues. J was trimmed by 7 bases and V by 6 bases; bases with no gene match: 18. The CDR3 loop is CASSSRSGTFGRHTQYF. Written as DNA, the CDR3 is TGTGCCAGCAGTTCCCGTAGCGGGACCTTTGGGCGACATACGCAGTATTTT.

There are a few counts of this clone. This chain connects TRBV30 to TRBJ1-4, with D perhaps TRBD1 (5 bases). V was cut by 3 bases and J by 3 bases, with 8 bases left in between. This CDR3 has 13 residues. The germline CDR1 and CDR2 sequences are GTSNPN and SVGIG (reference sequence). CDR3 in amino acids: CAWSAGSNEKLFF. In DNA, the CDR3 is TGTGCCTGGAGCGCAGGGTCTAATGAAAAACTGTTTTTT.

The rearrangement uses TRBV25-1 and TRBJ2-2, with D perhaps being TRBD1 or TRBD2 (5 bases each). Trimming stripped 6 bases from V and 0 bases from J, with 11 bases between. The CDR3 runs to 15 residues. The germline CDR1 and CDR2 sequences are MGHDK and SYGVNS. The CDR3, as DNA: TGTGCCAGCAGAAGGGGAGAAACGAACACCGGGGAGCTGTTTTTT. The encoded protein is CASRRGETNTGELFF.

This clone was detected only once. This chain links TRBV28 with TRBJ1-5; D is possibly TRBD1 (5 bases). Trimming removed 6 bases from V and 0 bases from J, with 15 bases in between. The CDR3 runs to 16 residues. In germline, CDR1 is MDHEN, CDR2 SYDVKM. The CDR3 DNA is TGTGCCAGCAGGACCCGGGGCCTGTATAGCAATCAGCCCCAGCATTTT. This sequence encodes CASRTRGLYSNQPQHF.

This chain connects TRBV6-6 to TRBJ2-5, with 8 bases aligning to TRBD1. The J segment lost 2 bases and the V segment lost 2 bases, leaving 4 bases of the junction unmatched. This CDR3 is 15 amino acids long. Germline V gene lookup returns CDR1 MNHNY and CDR2 SVGAGI (reference sequence). The CDR3 DNA reads TGTGCCAGCAGTTACACGAGACAGGGGCAAGAGACCCAGTACTTC. Its protein is CASSYTRQGQETQYF.

The chain recombines TRBV25-1 with TRBJ2-5; D possibly uses TRBD1 or TRBD2 (7 bases each). V shed 4 bases and J shed 5 bases, with 14 bases lying between them. CDR1 and CDR2 (germline): MGHDK, SYGVNS. The CDR3 is made up of 14 amino acids. The CDR3 here is CASSAGGGGETQYF. In nucleotides, the CDR3 is TGTGCCAGCAGTGCAGGGGGAGGGGGTGAGACCCAGTACTTC.

V usage is TRBV7-2 and J usage is TRBJ1-5; D unresolved. Trimming shortened V by 1 base and J by 7 bases, and 5 bases separated the two germline ends. Germline CDR1 is SGHTA and CDR2 is FQGNSA. This CDR3 is built from 12 residues. CDR3 residues: CASSLGFQPQHF. The DNA for the CDR3 is TGTGCCAGCAGCTTAGGATTCCAGCCCCAGCATTTT. The full variable domain, with the rest looked up from reference TRBV7-2 and TRBJ1-5, is GAGVSQSPSNKVTEKGKDVELRCDPISGHTALYWYRQSLGQGLEFLIYFQGNSAPDKSGLPSDRFSAERTGGSVSTLTIQRTQQEDSAVYLCASSLGFQPQHFGDGTRLSIL.

This clone appeared a single time. This chain connects TRBV15 to TRBJ2-7, with D perhaps matching TRBD1 (6 bases). Germline assignment: CDR1 LNHNV and CDR2 YYDKDF (reference sequence). With 0 bases removed from V and 2 bases from J, the gap between germline ends came to 14 bases. This CDR3 region has 16 residues. CDR3 region: CATSRDQGQGTYEQYF. As DNA, the CDR3 is TGTGCCACCAGCAGAGACCAGGGGCAGGGGACCTACGAGCAGTACTTC.

The V call is TRBV7-2, the J call TRBJ2-7, with a weak D call TRBD1 (6 bases). The CDR3 covers 15 residues. Trimming stripped 1 base from V and 2 bases from J, with 12 bases between. Germline-derived CDR1 and CDR2 are SGHTA and FQGNSA. The CDR3 protein is CASSLEDRATYEQYF. The CDR3 DNA sequence: TGTGCCAGCAGCTTAGAGGACAGAGCTACCTACGAGCAGTACTTC.

This clone is a singleton in its sample. The chain carries TRBV7-2 and TRBJ2-7; D unclear. The V end was cut by 7 bases, the J end by 0 bases, with 13 bases between. Per the germline V gene, CDR1 is SGHTA and CDR2 is FQGNSA. This CDR3 has 14 residues. This CDR3 reads CASTKGGSSYEQYF. The CDR3 DNA sequence: TGTGCCAGCACTAAAGGTGGCAGCTCCTACGAGCAGTACTTC.